These 25 T cell receptor beta chains were sequenced from one sample in a study of OX40 agonist ivuxolimab in advanced cancers. Sequenced by immunoSEQ multiplex PCR; TCRdb stores in-frame clones only, minus some. The sample yields 92,000 or so clones, approximately 90% seen once. The source material was CD4+ or CD8+ T cells sorted from blood, sampled in a trial of the OX40 agonist ivuxolimab. These TCRs come from an adult with an advanced solid tumor such as melanoma, head and neck, liver or kidney cancer.

V gene TRBV19 combines with J gene TRBJ1-2; D may be TRBD1 (5 bases). CDR1 is LNHDA and CDR2 is SQIVND in the germline V gene (reference sequence). The CDR3 loop spans 13 amino acids. Trimming took 4 bases from V and 4 from J, leaving 10 bases between them. CDR3 in amino acids: CASSTRDGYGYTF. The CDR3, as DNA: TGTGCCAGTAGTACCCGGGACGGCTATGGCTACACCTTC.

The chain employs TRBV19 and TRBJ1-5; D perhaps matches TRBD1 (6 bases). CDR1 and CDR2 (germline): LNHDA, SQIVND (reference sequence). Trimming removed 0 bases from V and 9 bases from J, with 15 bases in between. The length of the CDR3 is 15 residues. The CDR3 DNA reads TGTGCCAGTAGTATAGATCCCGGGACATCCAGGCCCCAGCATTTT. Translation: CASSIDPGTSRPQHF. Full variable domain (remainder filled in from reference TRBV19 and TRBJ1-5): DGGITQSPKYLFRKEGQNVTLSCEQNLNHDAMYWYRQDPGQGLRLIYYSQIVNDFQKGDIAEGYSVSREKKESFPLTVTSAQKNPTAFYLCASSIDPGTSRPQHFGDGTRLSIL.

This clone was seen only once. This rearrangement joins TRBV5-1 to TRBJ1-1; D gene unclear. Germline V gene sequence: CDR1 SGHRS, CDR2 YFSETQ. V shed 1 base and J shed 9 bases, with 16 bases lying between them. This CDR3 has 14 amino acids. CDR3 amino acids: CASSLRGREEKAFF. CDR3 DNA sequence: TGCGCCAGCAGCTTGCGAGGGCGGGAAGAGAAAGCTTTCTTT.

This chain connects TRBV5-3 to TRBJ1-5, with 7 nucleotides matching TRBD1. TRBV5-3 is known as an ORF, though its function is uncertain. Germline trimming cut 4 bases from V and 5 bases from J; bases unmatched to any gene: 9. The CDR3 length is 15 residues. The CDR3 nucleotides read TGTGCCAGAAGCCCCTTGGGGAGGGGGCATCAGCCCCAGCATTTT. Translating gives CARSPLGRGHQPQHF.

The chain joins TRBV19 to TRBJ2-5, with D perhaps being TRBD1 or TRBD2 (5 bases each). The end of the DNA aligns better with TRBJ2-7, so the J call may be wrong. Germline V lookup: CDR1 LNHDA, CDR2 SQIVND (reference sequence). The CDR3 sequence is 14 residues long. CDR3: CASSWAAGSHEQYF. CDR3 coding DNA: TGTGCCAGTAGTTGGGCAGCAGGGAGCCACGAGCAGTACTTC.

The J gene is TRBJ1-1, the V gene TRBV7-6; tentatively, D is TRBD1 (5 bases). V lost 1 base, J lost 4 bases, and 10 bases lay in between. The germline gives CDR1 SGHVS, CDR2 FNYEAQ. CDR3 length: 14 residues. The CDR3 DNA reads TGTGCCAGCAGCTTAGGCAGGGCCCTCACTGAAGCTTTCTTT. It translates to CASSLGRALTEAFF.

This chain connects TRBV25-1 to TRBJ2-3; D is uncertain. The V gene lost 6 bases and the J gene lost 5 bases, with 12 bases spanning the gap. Per germline, CDR1 MGHDK and CDR2 SYGVNS. CDR3 length equals 13 residues. CDR3 DNA sequence: TGTGCCAGCAGGAACGGGTTCGGAGATACGCAGTATTTT. The encoded protein is CASRNGFGDTQYF.

The chain carries TRBV7-6 and TRBJ2-1; 10 bases agree with TRBD2. The V segment lost 2 bases and the J segment 9 bases; nucleotides outside the gene matches: 10. The CDR3 length is 16 residues. In germline, CDR1 is SGHVS, CDR2 FNYEAQ. The CDR3: CASSLSALAGEGEQFF. The CDR3 DNA reads TGTGCCAGCAGCTTAAGCGCGCTAGCGGGGGAGGGTGAGCAGTTCTTC.

This chain uses TRBV19 with TRBJ2-3; D may match TRBD1 or TRBD2 (5 bases each). V lost 3 bases, J lost 2 bases, and 9 bases lay in between. This CDR3 region has 14 residues. Per the germline V gene, CDR1 is LNHDA and CDR2 is SQIVND (reference sequence). In DNA form, the CDR3 reads TGTGCCAGTAGTATGGGGGTCTACACAGATACGCAGTATTTT. Amino acid sequence: CASSMGVYTDTQYF.

This sequence joins TRBV9 and TRBJ1-1; a possible D gene is TRBD1 (6 bases). This CDR3 has 12 amino acids. Trimming stripped 5 bases from V and 8 bases from J, with 13 bases between. CDR1 is SGDLS, CDR2 YYNGEE, per germline. CDR3: CASRGLGGEAFF. The CDR3, as DNA: TGTGCCAGCAGGGGACTAGGGGGGGAAGCTTTCTTT.

V is TRBV19 and J is TRBJ2-7, with TRBD1 matching over 8 bases. Trimming took 9 bases from V and 3 from J; bases not matched to a gene: 7. The CDR3 covers 13 residues. CDR1 LNHDA and CDR2 SQIVND come from the germline V gene (reference sequence). The CDR3 coding sequence is TGTGCCAGCGCTGACAGGGGAAGCTACGAGCAGTACTTC. This encodes CASADRGSYEQYF.

The chain carries TRBV6-5 and TRBJ2-3, with D perhaps matching TRBD1 or TRBD2 (7 bases each). The CDR3 spans 13 residues. CDR1 is MNHEY, CDR2 SVGAGI, per germline. Trimming shortened V by 7 bases and J by 9 bases, and 17 bases separated the two germline ends. The chain's CDR3 is CASTNPGGVTQYF. Here the CDR3 DNA reads TGTGCCAGCACCAACCCAGGGGGGGTAACGCAGTATTTT.

The chain has TRBV19 and TRBJ2-7; no clear D. The germline gives CDR1 LNHDA, CDR2 SQIVND (reference sequence). CDR3 length: 17 residues. Trimming shortened V by 5 bases and J by 6 bases, and 26 bases separated the two germline ends. The CDR3 sequence: CASSGLVGSRRYAEQYF. As DNA, the CDR3 is TGTGCCAGTAGTGGTTTGGTTGGCTCCCGGCGCTACGCCGAGCAGTACTTC.

The chain links TRBV6-1 to TRBJ2-3; D call uncertain. Germline loops: CDR1 MNHNS, CDR2 SASEGT. This CDR3 has 15 amino acids. Trimming removed 7 bases from V and 4 bases from J, with 18 bases in between. CDR3 nucleotide sequence: TGTGCCAGCACCTTGGGCGAAGCAGGCTCAGATACGCAGTATTTT. This gives the protein CASTLGEAGSDTQYF.

The chain couples TRBV9 to TRBJ2-5; 10 bases are a match to TRBD2. This CDR3 region has 14 residues. The germline gives CDR1 SGDLS, CDR2 YYNGEE. V was clipped by 4 bases and J by 5 bases; unmatched bases: 5. In DNA form, the CDR3 reads TGTGCCAGCAGCCGTAGCGGGAGGAGCGAGACCCAGTACTTC. It specifies CASSRSGRSETQYF. The whole variable domain, remainder taken from reference TRBV9 and TRBJ2-5, is DSGVTQTPKHLITATGQRVTLRCSPRSGDLSVYWYQQSLDQGLQFLIQYYNGEERAKGNILERFSAQQFPDLHSELNLSSLELGDSALYFCASSRSGRSETQYFGPGTRLLVL.

The chain is built from TRBV6-6 and TRBJ1-5, with D possibly being TRBD1 (6 bases). This CDR3 has 16 amino acids. Germline CDR1 MNHNY, CDR2 SVGAGI (reference sequence). Trimming took off 3 bases at V and 0 bases at J, with 12 bases between the two ends. The CDR3 bases are TGTGCCAGCAGTTATGGGGGCAGGGATAGCAATCAGCCCCAGCATTTT. Its translation is CASSYGGRDSNQPQHF.

The chain recombines TRBV19 with TRBJ1-5, with no clear D. The CDR3 extends over 13 amino acids. The germline CDR1 and CDR2 sequences are LNHDA and SQIVND (reference sequence). The V gene lost 5 bases and the J gene lost 3 bases, with 8 bases spanning the gap. The CDR3 coding sequence is TGTGCCAGTAGTCCAGGACCCAATCAGCCCCAGCATTTT. It encodes CASSPGPNQPQHF.

This chain uses TRBV9 with TRBJ2-1, with D perhaps TRBD2 (5 bases). V was shortened by 0 bases and J by 5 bases, with 15 bases between the two germline ends. In germline, CDR1 is SGDLS, CDR2 YYNGEE. This CDR3 is built from 16 residues. The CDR3 is CASSVEVALPHNEQFF. The DNA of the CDR3 is TGTGCCAGCAGCGTAGAGGTAGCGCTTCCACACAATGAGCAGTTCTTC.

The chain recombines TRBV19 with TRBJ2-1, with 11 bases fitting TRBD1. The CDR3 runs 14 residues. Germline CDR1 reads LNHDA; CDR2 reads SQIVND (reference sequence). Unmatched junction bases numbered 5, after V lost 6 bases and J lost 7 bases. The DNA of the CDR3 is TGTGCCAGTAGACCGGGACAGGGGGTGAATGAGCAGTTCTTC. Translation: CASRPGQGVNEQFF. Complete variable domain (other parts from reference TRBV19 and TRBJ2-1): DGGITQSPKYLFRKEGQNVTLSCEQNLNHDAMYWYRQDPGQGLRLIYYSQIVNDFQKGDIAEGYSVSREKKESFPLTVTSAQKNPTAFYLCASRPGQGVNEQFFGPGTRLTVL.

The rearrangement links TRBV4-1 to TRBJ1-1, with 10 bases lining up with TRBD1. From germline, CDR1 is MGHRA and CDR2 YSYEKL. This CDR3 spans 16 amino acids. V lost 1 base to trimming and J lost 8 bases; unmatched junction nucleotides: 10. CDR3 DNA sequence: TGCGCCAGCAGCCAAGTGTCCCGGGACAGGGGTGGGGAAGCTTTCTTT. It translates to CASSQVSRDRGGEAFF.

This clone appeared many times. The chain carries TRBV9 and TRBJ2-7; 7 positions agree with TRBD1. In germline, CDR1 is SGDLS, CDR2 YYNGEE. Losses at the gene ends were 4 bases for V and 2 bases for J; bases not matched to a gene: 12. CDR3 length: 16 amino acids. The CDR3 DNA reads TGTGCCAGCAGCCCGGACTCAGGGGGTCCCCCCTACGAGCAGTACTTC. Translation gives CASSPDSGGPPYEQYF.

This chain joins TRBV7-3 and TRBJ1-1, with TRBD1 as a possible D gene (6 bases). V was shortened by 2 bases and J by 4 bases, with 11 bases between the two germline ends. The CDR3 is 14 residues long. Germline lookup yields CDR1 SGHTA and CDR2 FQGTGA. CDR3 in DNA: TGTGCCAGCAGCTTAGAACAGGGCGGCACTGAAGCTTTCTTT. Translation: CASSLEQGGTEAFF.

The CDR3: CASSPPTSNNEQFF. The CDR3 DNA reads TGTGCCAGCAGCCCGCCGACTAGCAACAATGAGCAGTTCTTC. The genes are TRBV7-9 and TRBJ2-1; 7 bases match TRBD2. Germline values: CDR1 SEHNR, CDR2 FQNEAQ (reference sequence). V shed 5 bases and J 5 bases; nucleotides not matched to a gene: 6. The CDR3 consists of 14 residues.

The chain employs TRBV5-5 and TRBJ2-1; 10 nucleotides agree with TRBD1. CDR3 length equals 14 residues. The germline CDR1 and CDR2 sequences are SGHKS and YYEKEE (reference sequence). V shed 4 bases and J 5 bases; nucleotides not matched to a gene: 3. CDR3 sequence (DNA): TGTGCCAGCAGCCCGGGACAGGGGAACAATGAGCAGTTCTTC. Its translation is CASSPGQGNNEQFF.

This chain uses TRBV2 with TRBJ2-7; D may be TRBD2 (6 bases). Germline V lookup: CDR1 SNHLY, CDR2 FYNNEI. This CDR3 has 12 residues. Trimming shortened V by 9 bases and J by 5 bases, and 14 bases separated the two germline ends. CDR3 sequence reads: CASKRGTHEQYF. The CDR3 DNA follows: TGTGCCAGTAAACGGGGGACCCACGAGCAGTACTTC.